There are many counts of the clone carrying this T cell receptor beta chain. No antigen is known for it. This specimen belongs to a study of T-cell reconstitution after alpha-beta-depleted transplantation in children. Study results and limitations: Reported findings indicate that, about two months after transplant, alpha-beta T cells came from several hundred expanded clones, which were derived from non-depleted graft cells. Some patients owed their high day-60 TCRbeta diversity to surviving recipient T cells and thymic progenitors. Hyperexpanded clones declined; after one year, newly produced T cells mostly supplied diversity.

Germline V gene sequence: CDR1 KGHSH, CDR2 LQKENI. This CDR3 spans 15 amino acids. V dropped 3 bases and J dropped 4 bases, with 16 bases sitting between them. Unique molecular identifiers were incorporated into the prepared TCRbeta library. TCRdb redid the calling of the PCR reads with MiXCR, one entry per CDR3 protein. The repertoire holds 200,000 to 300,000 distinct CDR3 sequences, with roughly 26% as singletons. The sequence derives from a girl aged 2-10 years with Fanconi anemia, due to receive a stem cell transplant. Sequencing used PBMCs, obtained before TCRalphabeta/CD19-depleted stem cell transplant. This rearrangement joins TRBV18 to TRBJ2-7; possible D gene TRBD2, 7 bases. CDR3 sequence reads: CASSPRGGASYEQYF. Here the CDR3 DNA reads TGTGCCAGCTCACCGAGGGGGGGGGCCTCGTACGAGCAGTACTTC.